The clone carrying this T cell receptor beta chain was seen many times. The antigen is not known. The cDNA was synthesized by means of template-switch 5'RACE, which was carried out with 10-nucleotide random UMIs. MiXCR, applied by TCRdb to the 5' RACE reads, yields one record per CDR3 protein. The table shows 87,000 or so distinct CDR3 sequences, with around 3.6% occurring only once. The data derive from a study of neurological immune-mediated disorders. Study information: The disease course was relapsing-remitting in roughly 31 and secondary progressive in about 9% of the 34 multiple sclerosis patients. Study-wide points: The greatest degree of TCR clonal expansion was observed in HTLV-1-associated myelopathy, with the lowest in multiple sclerosis, below that of healthy controls.

Per germline, CDR1 SGHTA and CDR2 FQGNSA. The CDR3 consists of 12 residues. With 1 base removed from V and 11 bases from J, the gap between germline ends came to 11 bases. The TCR comes from a woman between 50 and 59 years old with multiple sclerosis. The chain recombines TRBV7-2 with TRBJ1-1, with D uncertain. Sequencing was performed on PBMCs. CDR3 sequence: CASSLEVGTAFF. CDR3 sequence (DNA): TGTGCCAGCAGCTTAGAGGTGGGAACCGCTTTCTTT.